Below are 21 T cell receptor beta chains sequenced from a single sample in a study of T cells in women clearing cervical HPV infection. Sequencing used immunoSEQ multiplex PCR; TCRdb keeps in-frame clones, though not all of them. The specimen's table records about 35,000 clones. The sequencing input was blood buffy coat. The receptor source for this set is a woman between 18 and 70 years old with a cervical HPV16 infection that either progressed to CIN3+ or cleared (not recorded which).

About this clone itself: The CDR3 goes on 3 residues after the read ends, and that part is filled in from the germline J gene. The J gene is TRBJ2-3, the V gene TRBV7-9; TRBD1 is a possible D gene (6 bases). Per germline, CDR1 SEHNR and CDR2 FQNEAQ (reference sequence). The CDR3 contains 15 residues. CDR3 region: CASSLGGVYQETQYF. Partial CDR3 DNA: TGTGCCAGCAGCCTTGGGGGCGTATATCAAGAGACG. The full variable domain, in which reference TRBV7-9 and TRBJ2-3 provide the parts outside the CDR3, is DTGVSQNPRHKITKRGQNVTFRCDPISEHNRLYWYRQTLGQGPEFLTYFQNEAQLEKSRLLSDRFSAERPKGSFSTLEIQRTEQGDSAMYLCASSLGGVYQETQYFGPGTRLTVL.

Worth noting for this clone: The read comes to an end 3 residues before the CDR3 does, leaving the germline J gene to fill in the end. V and J are TRBV19 and TRBJ1-2, with D possibly matching TRBD1 (5 bases). In germline, CDR1 is LNHDA, CDR2 SQIVND (reference sequence). CDR3 length: 17 amino acids. The part of the CDR3 DNA that was read is TGTGCCAGTAGGATGGGACTAGCGGGAGGGCCGGTAGATACC. Translation gives CASRMGLAGGPVDT. The whole CDR3 protein is CASRMGLAGGPVDTYTF.

With respect to this clone: Read coverage stops 3 residues before the CDR3 terminus; the germline J gene supplies the remainder. The rearrangement uses TRBV10-3 and TRBJ1-5; TRBD1 might be the D (6 bases). Trimming removed 10 bases at V and 4 bases at J, with 17 bases between. CDR1 and CDR2 (germline): ENHRY, SYGVKD. The CDR3 has 14 amino acids. The CDR3 bases that were read are TGTGCCACCACCGGGGGGGGACAAAATCAGCCC. It codes for CATTGGGQNQP. Given in full, the CDR3 is CATTGGGQNQPQHF.

With regard to this clone: The sequence runs out 3 residues before the end of the CDR3; the remainder is reconstructed from the germline J gene. This chain joins TRBV5-1 and TRBJ1-2, with a tentative D call TRBD1 (5 bases). The CDR3 runs to 15 residues. Germline CDR1 SGHRS, CDR2 YFSETQ. The CDR3 bases that were read are TGCGCCAGCAGGAGGGGCGGCGGGGACCAAGAGACC. Its protein product is CASRRGGGDQET. The entire CDR3 protein is CASRRGGGDQETYTF.

In terms of frequency, this clone is medium-sized. Read coverage stops 3 residues before the CDR3 terminus; the germline J gene supplies the remainder. This rearrangement joins TRBV18 to TRBJ2-7, with D perhaps TRBD1 (6 bases). This CDR3 contains 14 residues. The germline gives CDR1 KGHSH, CDR2 LQKENI. The ends were cut back, 6 bases at V and 1 base at J, with 13 bases in the middle. This chain's CDR3 is CASSLQGESYEQYF. CDR3 bases read: TGTGCCAGCTCGCTACAGGGAGAGTCCTACGAG.

Comment on this clone: Read coverage stops 3 residues before the CDR3 terminus; the germline J gene supplies the remainder. V gene TRBV7-8 combines with J gene TRBJ1-5, with TRBD1 identical over 9 bases. V lost 7 bases and J lost 5; bases outside the gene matches: 12. Germline CDR1 is SGHVS and CDR2 is FQNEAQ. The CDR3 contains 16 residues. The CDR3 sequence: CASTLEGQGGHQPQHF. The part of the CDR3 DNA that was read is TGTGCCAGCACTCTGGAGGGACAGGGAGGGCATCAGCCC.

About this clone: The missing CDR3 end, 3 residues past where the read stops, is filled in from the germline J gene. The chain is built from TRBV30 and TRBJ1-4, with 10 bases identical to TRBD1. Unmatched junction bases numbered 11, after V lost 4 bases and J lost 3 bases. The CDR3 is made up of 17 amino acids. The germline V gene has CDR1 GTSNPN and CDR2 SVGIG (reference sequence). Partial CDR3 DNA: TGTGCCTGGACGACCGGGACAGGGGTTGGGGCTAATGAAAAA. As protein: CAWTTGTGVGANEK. The full CDR3 protein reads CAWTTGTGVGANEKLFF.

Points on this clone: The sequence runs out 3 residues before the end of the CDR3; the remainder is reconstructed from the germline J gene. The rearrangement joins TRBV5-1 to TRBJ2-6; TRBD1 matches 8 bases. Germline V gene sequence: CDR1 SGHRS, CDR2 YFSETQ. The junction had 3 bases not matched to a gene; V was cut back by 4 bases and J by 3 bases. The CDR3 consists of 15 residues. CDR3 protein: CASSLGQVGANVLTF. The CDR3 bases that were read are TGCGCCAGCAGCCTGGGACAGGTTGGGGCCAACGTC.

Regarding this clone: The CDR3 extends 3 residues past the end of the read, so its final part is completed from the germline J gene. J is TRBJ1-1 and V is TRBV20-1; TRBD1 aligns across 9 bases. The V and J ends lost 6 bases and 6 bases, in that order; junction bases with no gene match: 8. The germline CDR1 and CDR2 sequences are DFQATT and SNEGSKA (reference sequence). This CDR3 has 13 residues. The sequenced CDR3 bases are TGCAGTGCCCCGGGACAGGGCATCGCTGAA. It yields the protein CSAPGQGIAE. The CDR3 in full is CSAPGQGIAEAFF.

Of note for this clone: From the germline J gene comes the end of the CDR3, since the read stops 3 residues before it. The same CDR3 is also encoded by other DNA sequences in this sample. V gene TRBV20-1 combines with J gene TRBJ2-7; 8 nucleotides match TRBD1. The CDR3 totals 12 residues. CDR1 is DFQATT, CDR2 SNEGSKA, per germline (reference sequence). With 6 bases clipped from V and 4 bases from J, the junction kept 5 bases outside the gene matches. CDR3 DNA (partial): TGCAGTGCAATCCAGGGGGCATACGAG. It codes for CSAIQGAYE. In full, the CDR3 reads CSAIQGAYEQYF.

As for this clone: The read stops 3 residues short of the end of the CDR3; the missing end is completed from the germline J gene. The V gene is TRBV10-3, the J gene TRBJ2-2; D perhaps matches TRBD1 (5 bases). This CDR3 spans 15 amino acids. V shed 4 bases and J shed 0 bases, with 9 bases lying between them. From germline, CDR1 is ENHRY and CDR2 SYGVKD. Partial CDR3 DNA: TGTGCCATCAGTGGGGGCAAGTCGAACACCGGGGAG. Translation: CAISGGKSNTGE. The full CDR3 sequence reads CAISGGKSNTGELFF.

Note on this clone: The observed sequence ends 3 residues before the CDR3 terminus, with the missing tail filled in from the germline J gene. The J gene is TRBJ1-5, the V gene TRBV30; D is ambiguous. Trimming removed 1 base from V and 6 bases from J, with 19 bases in between. Germline CDR1 reads GTSNPN; CDR2 reads SVGIG (reference sequence). CDR3 length: 16 amino acids. The sequenced part of the CDR3 DNA is TGTGCCTGGAGTGACCTCAAGGAGTTTAGCGGTCAGCCC. Protein sequence: CAWSDLKEFSGQP. In full, the CDR3 is CAWSDLKEFSGQPQHF.

Details on this clone: With the read ending 3 residues before the CDR3 end, the germline J gene is used to fill in that end. The chain uses TRBV29-1 and TRBJ1-1, with D hard to call. CDR1 and CDR2 (germline): SQVTM, ANQGSEA. This CDR3 comprises 11 residues. V was cut by 3 bases and J by 4 bases, with 6 bases left in between. Partial CDR3 DNA: TGCAGCGTTGATGCGGGCACTGAA. Encoded protein: CSVDAGTE. The full-length CDR3 reads as CSVDAGTEAFF.

Remarks on this clone: The read ends 3 residues before the CDR3 terminus; that terminus is restored from the germline J gene. The chain combines TRBV11-1 with TRBJ2-5, with 7 positions matching TRBD1. Germline CDR1 reads SGHAT; CDR2 reads FQDESV (reference sequence). The CDR3 length is 14 residues. V shed 5 bases and J 1 base; nucleotides not matched to a gene: 4. CDR3 DNA (partial): TGTGCCAGCAGCGCAGGGACAGCCCAAGAGACC. Its translation: CASSAGTAQET. The complete CDR3 protein is CASSAGTAQETQYF.

Worth noting for this clone: The sequence runs out 3 residues before the end of the CDR3; the remainder is reconstructed from the germline J gene. The V call is TRBV29-1, the J call TRBJ1-2; the match to TRBD1 covers 7 bases. CDR3 size: 15 residues. Germline CDR1 and CDR2: SQVTM and ANQGSEA. Germline trimming cut 6 bases from V and 0 bases from J; bases unmatched to any gene: 10. Partial CDR3 DNA: TGCAGCGTCCTTGCCCGGACAGGACCTAACTATGGC. The encoded protein is CSVLARTGPNYG. The CDR3 reads in full as CSVLARTGPNYGYTF.

On this clone: The CDR3 end is not reached by the read, which stops 3 residues before it; the germline J gene fills it in. The chain uses TRBV2 and TRBJ2-1; 7 bases are a match to TRBD2. CDR3 length equals 14 residues. The V and J ends lost 4 bases and 9 bases, in that order; junction bases with no gene match: 9. The germline V gene encodes CDR1 SNHLY and CDR2 FYNNEI. CDR3 DNA (partial): TGTGCCAGCAGTGCGGGGGGATGGAGTGGTGAG. It encodes CASSAGGWSGE. The full CDR3 reads CASSAGGWSGEQFF.

Comments on this clone: The read terminates 3 residues ahead of where the CDR3 ends, so the germline J gene completes it. This sequence joins TRBV19 and TRBJ1-6; maybe TRBD1 (5 bases). V gave up 5 bases and J gave up 0 bases, with 11 bases separating them. Germline lookup yields CDR1 LNHDA and CDR2 SQIVND (reference sequence). The CDR3 totals 16 residues. CDR3 DNA, as far as it was read: TGTGCCAGTAGTGTAGGGGCCAGCTCCTATAATTCACCC. It yields the protein CASSVGASSYNSP. The entire CDR3 is CASSVGASSYNSPLHF.

Notes on this clone: The CDR3 is cut off 3 residues early in the read; its end comes from the germline J gene. The chain joins TRBV19 to TRBJ2-3, with 9 nucleotides matching TRBD1. The CDR3 is made up of 16 amino acids. CDR1 and CDR2 (germline): LNHDA, SQIVND (reference sequence). The chain's CDR3 is CASSIRTGDGNQPQYF. Partial CDR3 DNA: TGTGCCAGTAGTATCCGGACAGGGGATGGCAATCAGCCG. The full variable domain, in which reference TRBV19 and TRBJ2-3 provide the parts outside the CDR3, is DGGITQSPKYLFRKEGQNVTLSCEQNLNHDAMYWYRQDPGQGLRLIYYSQIVNDFQKGDIAEGYSVSREKKESFPLTVTSAQKNPTAFYLCASSIRTGDGNQPQYFGPGTRLTVL.

Points on this clone: The CDR3 end falls 3 residues outside the read, so it is completed with the germline J gene. The genes are TRBV5-1 and TRBJ2-1; D is possibly TRBD2 (6 bases). There are 14 residues in the CDR3. Trimming stripped 2 bases from V and 7 bases from J, with 13 bases between. Germline values: CDR1 SGHRS, CDR2 YFSETQ. The sequenced part of the CDR3 DNA is TGCGCCAGCAGCTTAAAACTAGCTGGTAATGAG. Translation gives CASSLKLAGNE. The full CDR3 sequence reads CASSLKLAGNEQFF.

In the case of this clone: The read terminates 3 residues before the CDR3 end, so the remaining end is supplied by the germline J gene. The genes are TRBV5-8 and TRBJ2-3; D is undetermined. The V gene lost 1 base and the J gene lost 4 bases, with 10 bases spanning the gap. This CDR3 is 14 amino acids long. Germline V gene data show CDR1 as SGHTS and CDR2 as YDEGEE. CDR3 amino acids: CASSLYQESDTQYF. Partial CDR3 DNA: TGTGCCAGCAGCTTGTACCAGGAATCAGATACG.

Remarks on this clone: Read coverage stops 3 residues before the CDR3 terminus; the germline J gene supplies the remainder. The sample holds other DNA sequences that translate to the same CDR3. The genes are TRBV19 and TRBJ2-3, with D possibly TRBD2 on 5 matching bases. This CDR3 is built from 13 residues. Germline V gives CDR1 LNHDA, CDR2 SQIVND (reference sequence). This CDR3 is CASSIGQEETQYF. The covered CDR3 bases are TGTGCCAGTAGTATTGGGCAGGAGGAGACG.